The 30 T cell receptor beta chains in this list originate from one sample, sequenced in a study of T cells after yellow fever vaccination. Each CDR3 protein gets one entry after TCRdb re-called the 5' RACE reads with MiXCR. In the table there are hundreds of thousands of distinct CDR3 sequences, around an eighth of which are singletons. Here the sequenced sample was PBMCs, taken on the day of the yellow fever booster vaccination. These receptors all come from a man aged 30-40 years who received the YFV17D yellow fever vaccine.

This rearrangement joins TRBV7-9 to TRBJ2-7; D might be TRBD1 (6 bases). The CDR3 runs 17 residues. Deletions cut 1 base from V and 4 bases from J, with 20 bases between. The germline V gene encodes CDR1 SEHNR and CDR2 FQNEAQ (reference sequence). CDR3 in amino acids: CASSLETGGRGAYEQYF. The CDR3 DNA reads TGTGCCAGCAGCTTAGAGACCGGTGGCAGGGGAGCTTACGAGCAGTACTTC. Filled out from reference TRBV7-9 and TRBJ2-7, the complete variable domain reads DTGVSQNPRHKITKRGQNVTFRCDPISEHNRLYWYRQTLGQGPEFLTYFQNEAQLEKSRLLSDRFSAERPKGSFSTLEIQRTEQGDSAMYLCASSLETGGRGAYEQYFGPGTRLTVT.

The chain has TRBV6-1 and TRBJ2-7; TRBD2 is a possible D gene (6 bases). The germline CDR1 and CDR2 sequences are MNHNS and SASEGT. There are 14 residues in the CDR3. Trimming took off 5 bases at V and 1 base at J, with 12 bases between the two ends. The CDR3: CASSPTRRSYEQYF. CDR3 in DNA: TGTGCCAGCAGTCCGACTAGACGATCCTACGAGCAGTACTTC.

A few counts support this clonotype. The V and J genes are TRBV20-1 and TRBJ2-1; weak D call: TRBD2 (7 bases). The CDR3 has 12 residues. The V gene's germline CDR1 is DFQATT and CDR2 SNEGSKA (reference sequence). Trimming left V 8 bases short and J 9 bases short, with 17 bases between. CDR3 amino acids: CSRGGGRLEQFF. As DNA, the CDR3 is TGCAGTAGAGGGGGGGGTCGTCTTGAGCAGTTCTTC.

The sample holds many counts of this clonotype. The V gene is TRBV5-1, the J gene TRBJ2-5; 7 nucleotides agree with TRBD1. This CDR3 has 13 amino acids. CDR1 and CDR2 from the germline V gene are SGHRS and YFSETQ. V gave up 4 bases and J gave up 1 base; unmatched junction bases: 1. CDR3 DNA: TGCGCCAGCAGCCGGGACAGCCAAGAGACCCAGTACTTC. This gives the protein CASSRDSQETQYF. Combining the CDR3 with reference TRBV5-1 and TRBJ2-5 gives the whole variable domain KAGVTQTPRYLIKTRGQQVTLSCSPISGHRSVSWYQQTPGQGLQFLFEYFSETQRNKGNFPGRFSGRQFSNSRSEMNVSTLELGDSALYLCASSRDSQETQYFGPGTRLLVL.

The rearrangement links TRBV28 to TRBJ2-5, with TRBD1 identical over 10 bases. The junction had 16 bases not matched to a gene; V was cut back by 5 bases and J by 7 bases. This CDR3 is 17 amino acids long. Germline values: CDR1 MDHEN, CDR2 SYDVKM. CDR3 in DNA: TGTGCCAGCAGTCCAGACAGGGGGCAACAAATCGGAGTGACCCAGTACTTC. Its translation: CASSPDRGQQIGVTQYF.

This clonotype was seen a handful of times. This chain joins TRBV15 and TRBJ2-1, with 11 bases lining up with TRBD2. This CDR3 is built from 15 residues. The V segment lost 3 bases and the J segment 8 bases; nucleotides outside the gene matches: 6. The germline V gene encodes CDR1 LNHNV and CDR2 YYDKDF (reference sequence). CDR3 protein: CATSSTSGSSDEQFF. The DNA of the CDR3 is TGTGCCACCAGCAGTACTAGCGGGAGTTCCGATGAGCAGTTCTTC.

The gene calls are TRBV20-1 and TRBJ2-2; 8 positions agree with TRBD2. CDR3 length equals 14 residues. Germline CDR1 and CDR2: DFQATT and SNEGSKA (reference sequence). J gave up 6 bases and V 3 bases, and 6 bases lay outside the gene matches. CDR3 sequence (DNA): TGCAGTGCTAGGAGGGCGGGAGGTCCCGGGGAGCTGTTTTTT. This encodes CSARRAGGPGELFF.

The chain is built from TRBV6-2 or TRBV6-3 and TRBJ2-1, with 7 bases fitting TRBD2. The germline gives CDR1 MNHEY, CDR2 SVGEGT. Trimming removed 6 bases from V and 0 bases from J; junction bases left unmatched: 8. The CDR3 has 16 amino acids. CDR3 residues: CASSTREASSYNEQFF. The DNA for the CDR3 is TGTGCCAGCAGCACCCGGGAGGCAAGCTCCTACAATGAGCAGTTCTTC.

The chain carries TRBV7-8 and TRBJ2-5, with a tentative D call TRBD2 (6 bases). Germline V gene sequence: CDR1 SGHVS, CDR2 FQNEAQ. The CDR3 consists of 16 residues. V was shortened by 2 bases and J by 1 base, with 14 bases between the two germline ends. CDR3 nucleotide sequence: TGTGCCAGCAGCTTACGACTGGGGGGAATCCAAGAGACCCAGTACTTC. Amino acids: CASSLRLGGIQETQYF.

This clonotype showed up just a few times. The chain employs TRBV28 and TRBJ2-7; perhaps TRBD2 as D (6 bases). The CDR3 contains 14 residues. Germline assignment: CDR1 MDHEN and CDR2 SYDVKM. Trimming removed 9 bases from V and 4 bases from J, with 19 bases in between. This CDR3 is CASRTPGVRYEQYF. As DNA, the CDR3 is TGTGCCAGTAGAACCCCGGGGGTGAGGTACGAGCAGTACTTC.

This clonotype was counted a few times. Germline and junction disagree at one end, which may indicate a read error. CDR3 sequence reads: CSVVDSDQPQHF. In nucleotides, the CDR3 is TGCAGCGTTGTGGACAGTGATCAACCCCAGCATTTT. The rearrangement joins TRBV29-1 to TRBJ1-5; TRBD1 is a possible D gene (6 bases). The CDR3 totals 12 residues. Germline loops: CDR1 SQVTM, CDR2 ANQGSEA. Supplemented by reference TRBV29-1 and TRBJ1-5, the full variable domain reads SAVISQKPSRDICQRGTSLTIQCQVDSQVTMMFWYRQQPGQSLTLIATANQGSEATYESGFVIDKFPISRPNLTFSTLTVSNMSPEDSSIYLCSVVDSDQPQHFGDGTRLSIL.

In this sample, this clonotype turned up a few times. The chain is built from TRBV29-1 and TRBJ1-2, with D unclear. This CDR3 has 14 residues. CDR1 is SQVTM and CDR2 is ANQGSEA in the germline V gene. The V and J ends lost 6 bases and 6 bases respectively, with 20 bases between them. CDR3: CSVGPEGVEDGYTF. The DNA for the CDR3 is TGCAGCGTGGGCCCCGAGGGAGTTGAGGATGGCTACACCTTC.

This clonotype was recorded at least ten times. J is TRBJ2-1 and V is TRBV9, with D tentatively TRBD2 (6 bases). Trimming shortened V by 0 bases and J by 6 bases, and 10 bases separated the two germline ends. This CDR3 contains 14 residues. The V gene's germline CDR1 is SGDLS and CDR2 YYNGEE. CDR3 nucleotides: TGTGCCAGCAGCGTAGAAAGTAGCGGCAATGAGCAGTTCTTC. Its protein is CASSVESSGNEQFF.

In its sample, this clonotype was seen a few times. The CDR3 sequence: CASSQRTSGRETQYF. Written as DNA, the CDR3 is TGTGCCAGCAGCCAAAGGACTAGCGGGAGGGAGACCCAGTACTTC. The rearrangement joins TRBV3-1 to TRBJ2-5, with TRBD2 matching over 14 bases. V was clipped by 2 bases and J by 5 bases; unmatched bases: 1. Germline CDR1 and CDR2: LGHDT and YNNKEL (reference sequence). There are 15 residues in the CDR3.

This clonotype was seen a few times. The V call is TRBV4-2, the J call TRBJ2-5, with D perhaps TRBD2 (6 bases). Germline assignment: CDR1 LGHNA and CDR2 YNFKEQ. V dropped 4 bases and J dropped 4 bases, with 16 bases sitting between them. The CDR3 has 15 amino acids. The CDR3: CASSPRTGAGETQYF. In DNA form, the CDR3 reads TGTGCCAGCAGCCCTAGGACGGGAGCGGGAGAGACCCAGTACTTC.

J is TRBJ2-1 and V is TRBV7-2, with D possibly called TRBD1 or TRBD2 (5 bases each). The germline V gene encodes CDR1 SGHTA and CDR2 FQGNSA. V lost 7 bases, J lost 4 bases, and 14 bases lay in between. The CDR3 extends over 14 amino acids. The CDR3 spells CASTSRDPYNEQFF. The CDR3 DNA reads as TGTGCCAGCACCTCGAGGGACCCTTACAATGAGCAGTTCTTC.

Turning to this clonotype: A junction end diverges from the germline sequence, so it may reflect a read error. The chain employs TRBV20-1 and TRBJ2-5, with D uncertain. Germline loops: CDR1 DFQATT, CDR2 SNEGSKA (reference sequence). The CDR3 is 13 amino acids. The CDR3 DNA reads as TGCAGTGCTAGAGATCCCTATCTTGAGACCCGGTACTTC. This encodes CSARDPYLETRYF.

This clonotype was seen a few times. The rearrangement joins TRBV7-9 to TRBJ2-3; D not resolved. Germline V gene sequence: CDR1 SEHNR, CDR2 FQNEAQ (reference sequence). V was cut by 5 bases and J by 2 bases, with 14 bases left in between. CDR3 length equals 15 residues. DNA for the CDR3: TGTGCCAGCAGCCTGGACCATTCCTACACAGATACGCAGTATTTT. As protein: CASSLDHSYTDTQYF.

The chain employs TRBV27 and TRBJ2-7; a possible D gene is TRBD1 (6 bases). Trimming shortened V by 2 bases and J by 3 bases, and 14 bases separated the two germline ends. This CDR3 is built from 15 residues. Germline CDR1 and CDR2: MNHEY and SMNVEV (reference sequence). CDR3 region: CASSLQGFLIYEQYF. The CDR3 nucleotides are TGTGCCAGCAGTTTACAGGGGTTCCTTATCTACGAGCAGTACTTC.

The chain uses TRBV18 and TRBJ2-7; TRBD2 agrees at 8 bases. The length of the CDR3 is 15 residues. Losses at the gene ends were 2 bases for V and 3 bases for J; bases not matched to a gene: 6. CDR1 and CDR2 (germline): KGHSH, LQKENI. The CDR3 DNA follows: TGTGCCAGCTCACCAACAAGCGGGAGTTTCTACGAGCAGTACTTC. Encoded protein: CASSPTSGSFYEQYF.

The chain joins TRBV11-2 to TRBJ2-3, with 13 nucleotides matching TRBD2. CDR1 and CDR2 (germline): SGHAT, FQNNGV. V shed 7 bases, J shed 8 bases, and the junction held 18 bases outside the gene matches. The CDR3 totals 18 residues. The CDR3 DNA follows: TGTGCCAGCAACCGACTAGCGGGAGGTGGAGGGCACAGTGGTACGCAGTATTTT. Protein: CASNRLAGGGGHSGTQYF.

This clonotype was seen only a few times. The chain recombines TRBV10-3 with TRBJ2-3; TRBD1 is a possible D gene (5 bases). CDR1 and CDR2 (germline): ENHRY, SYGVKD. CDR3 length: 13 amino acids. Trimming removed 10 bases at V and 9 bases at J, with 20 bases between. CDR3 loop: CATVVTEGNTQYF. DNA for the CDR3: TGTGCCACCGTAGTGACAGAAGGAAACACGCAGTATTTT.

The rearrangement uses TRBV20-1 and TRBJ2-1; D unclear. Germline V gives CDR1 DFQATT, CDR2 SNEGSKA (reference sequence). The V end lost 6 bases, the J end lost 9 bases, and 18 bases lay between the germline ends. This CDR3 region has 13 residues. The DNA of the CDR3 is TGCAGTGCGCTCGGGTCTAGTTCGACTGAGCAGTTCTTC. Translating it yields CSALGSSSTEQFF.

This clonotype has a count of ten or more. The rearrangement joins TRBV6-1 to TRBJ2-3; 8 bases fit TRBD2. There are 15 residues in the CDR3. Germline CDR1 is MNHNS and CDR2 is SASEGT. V dropped 6 bases and J dropped 5; count of bases not matched to a gene: 10. CDR3 bases: TGTGCCAGCAGCCCGGGACTAGAAGCAATAGATACGCAGTATTTT. Its translation is CASSPGLEAIDTQYF.

This sequence joins TRBV20-1 and TRBJ1-1, with TRBD1 matching 10 bases. Germline V lookup: CDR1 DFQATT, CDR2 SNEGSKA (reference sequence). The CDR3 length is 14 residues. The V and J ends lost 5 bases and 4 bases, in that order; junction bases with no gene match: 7. The CDR3 region is CSAARQGAVTEAFF. DNA of the CDR3: TGCAGTGCTGCCCGACAGGGGGCGGTCACTGAAGCTTTCTTT.

In this sample, this clonotype turned up a few times. The genes are TRBV19 and TRBJ2-1; D is unclear. Deletions cut 3 bases from V and 8 bases from J, with 5 bases between. Germline lookup yields CDR1 LNHDA and CDR2 SQIVND (reference sequence). The CDR3 has 11 residues. As DNA, the CDR3 is TGTGCCAGTAGTATTTTCGATGAGCAGTTCTTC. Its translation is CASSIFDEQFF. The full variable domain, in which reference TRBV19 and TRBJ2-1 provide the parts outside the CDR3, is DGGITQSPKYLFRKEGQNVTLSCEQNLNHDAMYWYRQDPGQGLRLIYYSQIVNDFQKGDIAEGYSVSREKKESFPLTVTSAQKNPTAFYLCASSIFDEQFFGPGTRLTVL.

The rearrangement links TRBV7-2 to TRBJ2-3, with 8 bases that match TRBD2. V lost 2 bases and J lost 6; bases outside the gene matches: 4. The CDR3 consists of 14 residues. The V gene's germline CDR1 is SGHTA and CDR2 FQGNSA. The chain's CDR3 is CASSLSGTRDTQYF. The CDR3 region has the DNA TGTGCCAGCAGCTTAAGCGGGACTAGGGATACGCAGTATTTT. Using reference TRBV7-2 and TRBJ2-3 for the parts outside the CDR3, the full variable domain is GAGVSQSPSNKVTEKGKDVELRCDPISGHTALYWYRQSLGQGLEFLIYFQGNSAPDKSGLPSDRFSAERTGGSVSTLTIQRTQQEDSAVYLCASSLSGTRDTQYFGPGTRLTVL.

This clonotype was picked up a small number of times. The chain combines TRBV20-1 with TRBJ1-4; the D gene is possibly TRBD1 (5 bases). Trimming pared 1 base from V and 0 bases from J, leaving 9 bases between. The CDR3 has 15 amino acids. CDR1 and CDR2 from the germline V gene are DFQATT and SNEGSKA (reference sequence). CDR3 region: CSARALDTTNEKLFF. The CDR3 nucleotides are TGCAGTGCTAGAGCCCTGGACACAACTAATGAAAAACTGTTTTTT.

V and J are TRBV5-5 and TRBJ2-5, with a weak D call TRBD1 (6 bases). Per germline, CDR1 SGHKS and CDR2 YYEKEE (reference sequence). CDR3 size: 15 residues. The germline V and J ends were trimmed by 4 bases and 4 bases, with 17 bases remaining between them. The CDR3, as DNA: TGTGCCAGCAGCCCCTCCCTTCAGGGGACAGAGACCCAGTACTTC. Its protein is CASSPSLQGTETQYF.

The V gene is TRBV3-1, the J gene TRBJ1-1; TRBD1 aligns across 8 bases. With 5 bases clipped from V and 2 bases from J, the junction kept 4 bases outside the gene matches. CDR3 length equals 14 residues. CDR1 is LGHDT, CDR2 YNNKEL, per germline (reference sequence). The CDR3 reads CASSWTGYNTEAFF. CDR3 sequence (DNA): TGTGCCAGCAGCTGGACAGGGTACAACACTGAAGCTTTCTTT.